This TCR beta chain was identified during a study of T cell repertoires in cytomegalovirus infection. Across the whole study: TCR beta signatures that were public indicated CMV infection and matching HLA type.

TCRdb processed the reads anew with MiXCR; each CDR3 protein has one entry. Altogether about 180,000 distinct CDR3 sequences are present, about a sixth being singletons, with the ten largest covering almost 25%. Sequencing used CD8+ T cells from PBMCs. The sequence was collected from a human donor in good health (CMV status not recorded). Some clones in this sample may be carry-over from other donors' samples.

CDR3 in amino acids: CSALAVGGVAQPQHF. The CDR3 DNA reads as TGCAGTGCCCTAGCGGTAGGAGGGGTTGCTCAGCCCCAGCATTTT. The gene calls are TRBV20-1 and TRBJ1-5; D possibly corresponds to TRBD1 (5 bases). Germline V lookup: CDR1 DFQATT, CDR2 SNEGSKA (reference sequence). This CDR3 region has 15 residues. The V gene lost 6 bases and the J gene lost 6 bases, with 21 bases spanning the gap.